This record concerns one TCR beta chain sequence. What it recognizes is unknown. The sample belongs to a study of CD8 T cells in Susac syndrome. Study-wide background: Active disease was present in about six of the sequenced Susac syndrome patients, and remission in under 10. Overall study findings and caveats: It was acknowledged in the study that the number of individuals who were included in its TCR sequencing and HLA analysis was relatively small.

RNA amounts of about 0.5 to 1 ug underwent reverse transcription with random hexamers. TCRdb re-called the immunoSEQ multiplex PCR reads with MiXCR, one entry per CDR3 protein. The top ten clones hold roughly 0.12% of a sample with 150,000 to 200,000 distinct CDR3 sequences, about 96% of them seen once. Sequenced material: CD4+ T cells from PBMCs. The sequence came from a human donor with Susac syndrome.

The DNA of the CDR3 is TGTGCCAGCAGCGTAGGAACGGGAGTGAACACCGGGGAGCTGTTTTTT. It translates to CASSVGTGVNTGELFF. J is TRBJ2-2 and V is TRBV9; maybe TRBD2 (6 bases). Trimming cost V 0 bases and J 1 base, with 10 bases left between them. Germline values: CDR1 SGDLS, CDR2 YYNGEE. The CDR3 has 16 amino acids.